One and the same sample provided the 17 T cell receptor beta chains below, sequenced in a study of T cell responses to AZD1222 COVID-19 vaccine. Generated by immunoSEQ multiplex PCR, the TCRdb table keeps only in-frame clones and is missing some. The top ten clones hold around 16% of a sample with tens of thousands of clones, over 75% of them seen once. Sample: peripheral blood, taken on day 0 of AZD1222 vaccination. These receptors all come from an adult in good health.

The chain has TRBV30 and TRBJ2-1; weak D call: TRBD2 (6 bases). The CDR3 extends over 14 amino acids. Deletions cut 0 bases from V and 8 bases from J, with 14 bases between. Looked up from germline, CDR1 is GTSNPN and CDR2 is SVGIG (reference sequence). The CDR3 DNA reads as TGTGCCTGGAGTGTAGGTACAGGAGGGCATGAGCAGTTCTTC. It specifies CAWSVGTGGHEQFF. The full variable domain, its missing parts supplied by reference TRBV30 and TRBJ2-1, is SQTIHQWPATLVQPVGSPLSLECTVEGTSNPNLYWYRQAAGRGLQLLFYSVGIGQISSEVPQNLSASRPQDRQFILSSKKLLLSDSGFYLCAWSVGTGGHEQFFGPGTRLTVL.

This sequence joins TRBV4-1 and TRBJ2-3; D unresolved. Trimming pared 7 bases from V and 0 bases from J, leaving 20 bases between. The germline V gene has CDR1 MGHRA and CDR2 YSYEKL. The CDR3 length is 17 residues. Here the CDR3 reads CASTKDRGRTSTDTQYF. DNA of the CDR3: TGCGCCAGCACGAAGGATAGAGGCAGGACCAGCACAGATACGCAGTATTTT.

CDR3 residues: CASRPIRSGNTIYF. The DNA for the CDR3 is TGTGCCAGCAGACCCATTCGCTCTGGAAACACCATATATTTT. The chain employs TRBV2 and TRBJ1-3; no clear D gene. The CDR3 covers 14 residues. Germline V gene lookup returns CDR1 SNHLY and CDR2 FYNNEI. The V gene lost 6 bases and the J gene lost 0 bases, with 9 bases spanning the gap.

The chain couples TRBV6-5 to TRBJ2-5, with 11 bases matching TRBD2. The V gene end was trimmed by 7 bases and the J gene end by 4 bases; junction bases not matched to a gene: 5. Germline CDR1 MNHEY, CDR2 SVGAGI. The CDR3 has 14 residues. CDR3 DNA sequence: TGTGCCAGCAAGCTAGCGGGGGGCGGAGAGACCCAGTACTTC. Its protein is CASKLAGGGETQYF.

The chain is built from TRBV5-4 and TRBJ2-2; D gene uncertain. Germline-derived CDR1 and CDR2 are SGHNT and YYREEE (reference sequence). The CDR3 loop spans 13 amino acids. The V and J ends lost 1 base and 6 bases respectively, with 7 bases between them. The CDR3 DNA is TGTGCCAGCAGCTTGATGAAGGCCGGGGAGCTGTTTTTT. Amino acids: CASSLMKAGELFF.

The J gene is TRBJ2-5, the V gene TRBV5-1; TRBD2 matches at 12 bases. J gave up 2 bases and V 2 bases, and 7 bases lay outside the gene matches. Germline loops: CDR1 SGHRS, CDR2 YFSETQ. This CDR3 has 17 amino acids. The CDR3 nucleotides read TGCGCCAGCAGCTTAAGACTAGCGGGGGCCTTACAAGAGACCCAGTACTTC. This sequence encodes CASSLRLAGALQETQYF.

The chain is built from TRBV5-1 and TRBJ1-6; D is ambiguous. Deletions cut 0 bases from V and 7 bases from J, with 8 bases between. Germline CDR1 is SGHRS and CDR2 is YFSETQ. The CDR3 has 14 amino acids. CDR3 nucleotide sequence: TGCGCCAGCAGCTTGGAAGGGCCAAATTCACCCCTCCACTTT. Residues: CASSLEGPNSPLHF.

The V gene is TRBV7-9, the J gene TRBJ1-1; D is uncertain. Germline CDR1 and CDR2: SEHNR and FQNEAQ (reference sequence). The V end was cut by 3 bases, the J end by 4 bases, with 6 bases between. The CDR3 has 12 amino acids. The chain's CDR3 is CASSLLGTEAFF. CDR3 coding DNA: TGTGCCAGCAGCTTGTTGGGCACTGAAGCTTTCTTT.

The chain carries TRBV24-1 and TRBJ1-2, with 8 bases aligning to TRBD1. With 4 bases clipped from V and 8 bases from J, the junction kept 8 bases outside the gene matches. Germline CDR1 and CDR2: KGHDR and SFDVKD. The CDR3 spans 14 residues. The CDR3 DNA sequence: TGTGCCACCAGTGACCTTGACAGGGGTGGCGGCTACACCTTC. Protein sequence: CATSDLDRGGGYTF.

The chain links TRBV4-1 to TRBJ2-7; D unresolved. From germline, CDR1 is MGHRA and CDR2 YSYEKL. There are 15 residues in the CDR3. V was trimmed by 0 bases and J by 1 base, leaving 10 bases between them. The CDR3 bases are TGCGCCAGCAGCCAAGATTACGCCACGTCCTACGAGCAGTACTTC. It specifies CASSQDYATSYEQYF.

The CDR3 reads CSASSAGGHEQFF. The DNA for the CDR3 is TGCAGTGCTAGTAGTGCCGGGGGCCATGAGCAGTTCTTC. This rearrangement joins TRBV20-1 to TRBJ2-1, with D possibly called TRBD1 or TRBD2 (6 bases each). The CDR3 loop spans 13 amino acids. Germline values: CDR1 DFQATT, CDR2 SNEGSKA (reference sequence). The V gene lost 3 bases and the J gene lost 8 bases, with 14 bases spanning the gap.

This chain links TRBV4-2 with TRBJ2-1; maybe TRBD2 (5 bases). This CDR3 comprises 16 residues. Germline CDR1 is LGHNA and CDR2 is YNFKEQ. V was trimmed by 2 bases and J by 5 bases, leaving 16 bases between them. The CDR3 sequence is CASSQPGTNPHNEQFF. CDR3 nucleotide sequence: TGTGCCAGCAGCCAACCGGGAACGAATCCCCACAATGAGCAGTTCTTC.

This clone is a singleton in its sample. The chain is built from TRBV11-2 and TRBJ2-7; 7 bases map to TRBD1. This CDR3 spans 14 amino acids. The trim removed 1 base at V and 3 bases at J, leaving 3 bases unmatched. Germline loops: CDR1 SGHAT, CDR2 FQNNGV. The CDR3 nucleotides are TGTGCCAGCAGCTTAGGACAGGGTAACTACGAGCAGTACTTC. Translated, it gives CASSLGQGNYEQYF.

The CDR3 coding sequence is TGTGCCAGCAGCTTAGAGCGGGGCGCTGAAGCTTTCTTT. Translated, it gives CASSLERGAEAFF. The V and J genes are TRBV7-9 and TRBJ1-1; D may be TRBD1 (5 bases). Looked up from germline, CDR1 is SEHNR and CDR2 is FQNEAQ (reference sequence). The V end was cut by 1 base, the J end by 6 bases, with 9 bases between. The CDR3 sequence is 13 residues long.

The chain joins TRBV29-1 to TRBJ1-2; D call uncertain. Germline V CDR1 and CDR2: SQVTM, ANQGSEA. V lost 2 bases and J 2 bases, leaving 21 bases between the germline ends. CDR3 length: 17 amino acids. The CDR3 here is CSVELAGLTGINYGYTF. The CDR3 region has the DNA TGCAGCGTTGAATTGGCAGGACTAACGGGAATCAACTATGGCTACACCTTC.

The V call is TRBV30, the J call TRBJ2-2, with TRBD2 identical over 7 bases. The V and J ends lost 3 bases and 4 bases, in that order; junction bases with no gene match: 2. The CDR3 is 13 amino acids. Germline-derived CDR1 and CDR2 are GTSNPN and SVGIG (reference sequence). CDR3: CAWSSGVTGELFF. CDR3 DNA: TGTGCCTGGAGCAGCGGGGTCACCGGGGAGCTGTTTTTT. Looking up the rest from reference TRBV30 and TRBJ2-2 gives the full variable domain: SQTIHQWPATLVQPVGSPLSLECTVEGTSNPNLYWYRQAAGRGLQLLFYSVGIGQISSEVPQNLSASRPQDRQFILSSKKLLLSDSGFYLCAWSSGVTGELFFGEGSRLTVL.

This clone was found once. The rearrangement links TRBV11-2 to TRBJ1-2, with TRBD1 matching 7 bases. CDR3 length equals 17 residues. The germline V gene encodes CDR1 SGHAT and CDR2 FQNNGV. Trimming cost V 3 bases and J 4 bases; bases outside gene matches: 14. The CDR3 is CASSFSGRGREAYGYTF. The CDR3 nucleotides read TGTGCCAGCAGCTTCTCTGGGAGGGGGCGAGAGGCCTATGGCTACACCTTC. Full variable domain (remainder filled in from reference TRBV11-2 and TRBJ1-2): EAGVAQSPRYKIIEKRQSVAFWCNPISGHATLYWYQQILGQGPKLLIQFQNNGVVDDSQLPKDRFSAERLKGVDSTLKIQPAKLEDSAVYLCASSFSGRGREAYGYTFGSGTRLTVV.